The clone carrying this TCR beta chain was counted between two and nine times. No antigen is known for it. These data belong to a study of T cells in Graves' hyperthyroidism and ophthalmopathy. General observations from the study: Ophthalmopathy prediction by the model preceded onset by a median approximately 6.9 months.

Diagnosis rested on symptoms, serum thyroxine and TRAb, thyroid ultrasound, and orbital computed tomography. Before ophthalmopathy appeared, progressors gave blood at initial hyperthyroidism diagnosis. PBMCs were derived from about 9.1 ml fresh peripheral blood. Template material for amplifying TCR beta CDR3 regions consisted of RNA transcripts. The primer set for the first-round RT-PCR of the TCR CDR3 was HTBI. Via MiXCR, TCRdb re-called the multiplex PCR reads, giving one row per CDR3 protein. This table holds about 400,000 distinct CDR3 sequences, about a sixth found once. Trimming took 0 bases from V and 9 from J, leaving 15 bases between them. This CDR3 region has 15 residues. The germline gives CDR1 LNHNV, CDR2 YYDKDF (reference sequence).

The clonotype was recovered from a woman younger than 35 with Graves' hyperthyroidism that later progressed to Graves' ophthalmopathy. The sample was blood. V usage is TRBV15 and J usage is TRBJ2-1, with D perhaps matching TRBD2 (5 bases). The CDR3, as DNA: TGTGCCACCAGCAGAGAGGGTCCGGGAAACGTTGAGCAGTTCTTC. Residues: CATSREGPGNVEQFF.